This section outlines one T cell receptor (beta chain) sequence together with its context. These data are taken from a study of memory CD4+ T cells and cytomegalovirus serostatus. Germline assignment: CDR1 SQVTM and CDR2 ANQGSEA. This CDR3 contains 13 residues. V was cut by 6 bases and J by 0 bases, with 6 bases left in between. The data were produced by immunoSEQ multiplex PCR, yet TCRdb's version contains in-frame clones alone and is incomplete. This table has under 55,000 clones, around four fifths appearing once. Single viable CD3+CD4+CD8-CD45RO+ cells were sorted as the memory CD4+ T cells. The specimen sequenced was memory CD4+ T cells from blood. This sequence was found in an adult in good health and CMV-seropositive. The chain has TRBV29-1 and TRBJ2-6; D gene unclear. CDR3 in DNA: TGCAGCGTAGCTGACTCTGGGGCCAACGTCCTGACTTTC. This codes for CSVADSGANVLTF.